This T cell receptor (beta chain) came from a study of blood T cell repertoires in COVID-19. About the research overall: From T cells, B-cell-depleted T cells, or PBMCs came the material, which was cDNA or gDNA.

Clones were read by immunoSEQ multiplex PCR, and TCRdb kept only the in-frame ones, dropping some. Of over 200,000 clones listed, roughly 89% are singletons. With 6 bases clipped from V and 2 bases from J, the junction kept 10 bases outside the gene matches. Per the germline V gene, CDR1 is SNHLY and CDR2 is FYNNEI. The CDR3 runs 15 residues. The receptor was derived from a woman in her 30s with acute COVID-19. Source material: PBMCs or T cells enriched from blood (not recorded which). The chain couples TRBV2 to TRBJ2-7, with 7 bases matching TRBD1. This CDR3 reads CASSPLTGSPYEQYF. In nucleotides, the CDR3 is TGTGCCAGCAGCCCACTGACAGGGAGTCCCTACGAGCAGTACTTC.